The present entry profiles one T cell receptor beta chain with its context. Its antigen is still unknown. 13 Jbeta primers and 60 Vbeta primers were used for the PCR. The table came from immunoSEQ multiplex PCR; TCRdb's copy has only in-frame clones and leaves some out. This table has fewer than 100,000 clones, around four fifths appearing once. This CDR3 spans 10 amino acids. Germline V gives CDR1 SQVTM, CDR2 ANQGSEA. Trimming removed 7 bases at V and 6 bases at J, with 9 bases between. These data are taken from a study of cytomegalovirus exposure and HLA in healthy donors. As for the study in general: Most genotyped donors, approximately 77% of 300 to 400, had Caucasian-associated genetic ancestry.

Study-wide points: When presence/absence was analysed, sequencing depth was taken to be roughly uniform across donors. With further analysis later on, most CMV-associated TCR beta chains appeared HLA-restricted.

This sequence originates from a man aged 40-49 years in good health and CMV-seronegative. The chain is built from TRBV29-1 and TRBJ1-2; D gene ambiguous. Sequenced input: PBMCs. The CDR3 loop reads CSGTGDGYTF. For the CDR3, the DNA is TGCAGCGGTACCGGAGATGGCTACACCTTC.